One sample yielded the 13 T cell receptor beta chains listed below, sequenced in a study of blood T cell repertoires in COVID-19 (dated by TCRdb to 2019 to 2021). Library preparation used the immunoSEQ multiplex PCR assay. Drawn from immuneACCESS, this table holds only the in-frame rearrangements with V and J called that TCRdb kept. Clones are partly lost; checked studies trace under half to an unresolved V gene and leave the rest unexplained. Across this sample there are roughly 150,000 clones, with about 80% seen only once. 11% of the sample lies in the top ten. Sequencing was done on a sample of peripheral blood. The receptors stem from a man in his sixties or seventies with active or convalescent COVID-19.

This rearrangement joins TRBV7-9 to TRBJ2-7, with a weak D call TRBD1 (6 bases). Between the trimmed V and J ends, which lost 0 bases and 3 bases, there was a span of 9 bases. The CDR3 spans 14 residues. Germline loops: CDR1 SEHNR, CDR2 FQNEAQ (reference sequence). DNA for the CDR3: TGTGCCAGCAGCTTAGCGGGGGCTAACTACGAGCAGTACTTC. Translating gives CASSLAGANYEQYF.

The gene calls are TRBV19 and TRBJ1-5; 7 bases are a match to TRBD1. This CDR3 comprises 15 residues. CDR1 and CDR2 from the germline V gene are LNHDA and SQIVND (reference sequence). V shed 4 bases, J shed 2 bases, and the junction held 5 bases outside the gene matches. The CDR3 sequence: CASSNRGRGNQPQHF. The CDR3, as DNA: TGTGCCAGTAGTAACAGGGGTCGGGGCAATCAGCCCCAGCATTTT.

V is TRBV29-1 and J is TRBJ2-2, with 9 bases matching TRBD2. Unmatched junction bases numbered 12, after V lost 4 bases and J lost 3 bases. This CDR3 has 17 residues. Germline-derived CDR1 and CDR2 are SQVTM and ANQGSEA. The CDR3 reads CSVGMGSGSFDTGELFF. Written as DNA, the CDR3 is TGCAGCGTTGGAATGGGTAGCGGGAGTTTTGACACCGGGGAGCTGTTTTTT.

This chain connects TRBV5-1 to TRBJ2-7, with D tentatively TRBD1 (6 bases). The V end lost 7 bases, the J end lost 2 bases, and 13 bases lay between the germline ends. In germline, CDR1 is SGHRS, CDR2 YFSETQ. This CDR3 is built from 13 residues. The CDR3 region has the DNA TGCGCCAGCTCCCAGGGGACCACCTACGAGCAGTACTTC. Translating gives CASSQGTTYEQYF.

The chain carries TRBV19 and TRBJ1-2, with TRBD1 identical over 7 bases. Germline lookup yields CDR1 LNHDA and CDR2 SQIVND (reference sequence). J gave up 6 bases and V 6 bases, and 7 bases lay outside the gene matches. The CDR3 covers 13 residues. The CDR3 here is CASSRERGHGYTF. In nucleotides, the CDR3 is TGTGCCAGTAGCCGAGAGAGGGGGCATGGCTACACCTTC. The full variable domain, rest sourced from reference TRBV19 and TRBJ1-2, is DGGITQSPKYLFRKEGQNVTLSCEQNLNHDAMYWYRQDPGQGLRLIYYSQIVNDFQKGDIAEGYSVSREKKESFPLTVTSAQKNPTAFYLCASSRERGHGYTFGSGTRLTVV.

The V gene is TRBV12-5, the J gene TRBJ2-1; D perhaps matches TRBD2 (6 bases). V was cut by 0 bases and J by 0 bases, with 15 bases left in between. The CDR3 runs to 18 residues. Germline assignment: CDR1 LGHNT and CDR2 FRNRAP. CDR3 nucleotide sequence: TGTGCTAGTGGTTTGGTAAGGACGGGGGAAAACTCCTACAATGAGCAGTTCTTC. This sequence encodes CASGLVRTGENSYNEQFF.

Here the CDR3 reads CASSPTRTGQGEKLFF. The CDR3 coding sequence is TGTGCCAGCAGCCCGACGAGGACAGGGCAAGGAGAAAAACTGTTTTTT. V is TRBV7-6 and J is TRBJ1-4; 8 nucleotides agree with TRBD1. Germline-derived CDR1 and CDR2 are SGHVS and FNYEAQ. The V and J ends lost 5 bases and 8 bases, in that order; junction bases with no gene match: 13. There are 16 residues in the CDR3.

J is TRBJ2-5 and V is TRBV5-1; D gene unclear. Trimming took 0 bases from V and 3 from J, leaving 15 bases between them. CDR3 length: 16 amino acids. Germline V gene lookup returns CDR1 SGHRS and CDR2 YFSETQ. The CDR3 nucleotides read TGCGCCAGCAGCTTGGACCCGGGTACGTGGGAAGAGACCCAGTACTTC. It is translated as CASSLDPGTWEETQYF. Looking up the rest from reference TRBV5-1 and TRBJ2-5 gives the full variable domain: KAGVTQTPRYLIKTRGQQVTLSCSPISGHRSVSWYQQTPGQGLQFLFEYFSETQRNKGNFPGRFSGRQFSNSRSEMNVSTLELGDSALYLCASSLDPGTWEETQYFGPGTRLLVL.

This chain connects TRBV18 to TRBJ1-2; TRBD1 is a possible D gene (6 bases). Between the trimmed V and J ends, which lost 3 bases and 4 bases, there was a span of 12 bases. This CDR3 has 14 amino acids. Germline V gene data show CDR1 as KGHSH and CDR2 as LQKENI. The CDR3 region is CASSPWTVGYGYTF. CDR3 nucleotides: TGTGCCAGCTCACCGTGGACAGTGGGCTATGGCTACACCTTC.

This clone appeared once. The chain links TRBV7-9 to TRBJ2-1; a possible D gene is TRBD1 (5 bases). Trimming pared 3 bases from V and 0 bases from J, leaving 6 bases between. The germline V gene has CDR1 SEHNR and CDR2 FQNEAQ (reference sequence). The CDR3 spans 14 residues. In nucleotides, the CDR3 is TGTGCCAGCAGCTTTAGGGGCTCCTACAATGAGCAGTTCTTC. Protein: CASSFRGSYNEQFF. Using reference TRBV7-9 and TRBJ2-1 for the parts outside the CDR3, the full variable domain is DTGVSQNPRHKITKRGQNVTFRCDPISEHNRLYWYRQTLGQGPEFLTYFQNEAQLEKSRLLSDRFSAERPKGSFSTLEIQRTEQGDSAMYLCASSFRGSYNEQFFGPGTRLTVL.

The chain carries TRBV12-3 or TRBV12-4 and TRBJ1-5; D not certain. Trimming left V 7 bases short and J 7 bases short, with 11 bases between. This CDR3 contains 12 residues. The CDR3 loop reads CASTRGDQPQHF. In DNA, the CDR3 is TGTGCCAGCACCCGGGGTGACCAGCCCCAGCATTTT.

The chain is built from TRBV5-6 and TRBJ1-5; 8 positions agree with TRBD1. CDR1 and CDR2 from the germline V gene are SGHDT and YYEEEE. Unmatched junction bases numbered 15, after V lost 4 bases and J lost 0 bases. The CDR3 is made up of 19 amino acids. The chain's CDR3 is CASSLRGTGGIYSNQPQHF. The CDR3 bases are TGTGCCAGCAGCCTGAGGGGCACAGGGGGAATTTATAGCAATCAGCCCCAGCATTTT.

This clone was seen a single time. The rearrangement links TRBV9 to TRBJ1-4, with D maybe TRBD1 (6 bases). Germline CDR1 SGDLS, CDR2 YYNGEE. The length of the CDR3 is 15 residues. V was cut by 4 bases and J by 7 bases, with 17 bases left in between. The CDR3, as DNA: TGTGCCAGCAGCCCCCTCCAGGGGACCAGTGAAAAACTGTTTTTT. It yields the protein CASSPLQGTSEKLFF. The variable domain in full, with the rest retrieved from reference TRBV9 and TRBJ1-4, is DSGVTQTPKHLITATGQRVTLRCSPRSGDLSVYWYQQSLDQGLQFLIQYYNGEERAKGNILERFSAQQFPDLHSELNLSSLELGDSALYFCASSPLQGTSEKLFFGSGTQLSVL.